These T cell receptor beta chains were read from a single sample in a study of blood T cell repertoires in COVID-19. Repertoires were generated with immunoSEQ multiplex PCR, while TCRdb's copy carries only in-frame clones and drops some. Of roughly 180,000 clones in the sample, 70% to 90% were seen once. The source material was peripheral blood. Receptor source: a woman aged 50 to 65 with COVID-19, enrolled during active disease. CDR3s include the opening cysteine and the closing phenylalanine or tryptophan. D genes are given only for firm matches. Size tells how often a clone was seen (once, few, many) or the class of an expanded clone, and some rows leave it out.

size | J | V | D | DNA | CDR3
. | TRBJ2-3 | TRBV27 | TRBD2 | TGTGCCAGCGGTCCACTAGCGGGGGAGGCAGATACGCAGTATTTT | CASGPLAGEADTQYF
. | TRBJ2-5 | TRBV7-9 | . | TGTGCCAGCAGCTTAGAGTCCAGGATCCAGTACTTC | CASSLESRIQYF
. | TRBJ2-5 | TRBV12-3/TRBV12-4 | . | TGTGCCAGCAAACAGGGAGACGGAGAGACCCAGTACTTC | CASKQGDGETQYF
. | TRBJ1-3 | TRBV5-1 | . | TGCGCCAGCTCGCCCGGAGGGCCTAGCTCTGGAAACACCATATATTTT | CASSPGGPSSGNTIYF
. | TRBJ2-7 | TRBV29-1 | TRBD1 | TGCAGCGTAGTTACAGGGGCCTCCTACGAGCAGTACTTC | CSVVTGASYEQYF
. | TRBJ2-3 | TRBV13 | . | TGTGCCAGCAGCTATGACACGGGGGGCACAGATACGCAGTATTTT | CASSYDTGGTDTQYF
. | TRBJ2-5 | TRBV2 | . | TGTGCCAGCAGGGGTACAGGGTACCAAGAGACCCAGTACTTC | CASRGTGYQETQYF
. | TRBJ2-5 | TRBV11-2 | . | TGTGCCAGCAGCTCATGGACAGAGCAAGAGACCCAGTACTTC | CASSSWTEQETQYF
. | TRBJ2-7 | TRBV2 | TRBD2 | TGTGCCAGCAGGGCGACTAGCGGGGGCTCCTACGAGCAGTACTTC | CASRATSGGSYEQYF
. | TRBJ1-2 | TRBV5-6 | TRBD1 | TGTGCCAGCAGCTCCCGGGACAGGGTCCATGGCTACACCTTC | CASSSRDRVHGYTF
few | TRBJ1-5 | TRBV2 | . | TGTGCCAGCAGTGAACAGGTCAATCAGCCCCAGCATTTT | CASSEQVNQPQHF
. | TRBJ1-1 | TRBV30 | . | TGTGCCTGGAGTGCAGGGGCAACCGTAGAAGCTTTCTTT | CAWSAGATVEAFF
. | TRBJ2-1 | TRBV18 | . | TGTGCCAGCTCACGCGACAGCAATGAGCAGTTCTTC | CASSRDSNEQFF
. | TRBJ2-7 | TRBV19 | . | TGTGCCAGTAGTATGGACAGTCGAAGCTCCTACGAGCAGTACTTC | CASSMDSRSSYEQYF
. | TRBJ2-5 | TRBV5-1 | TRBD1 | TGCGCCAGCAGCTCCGGACAGGGAAACACAGAGACCCAGTACTTC | CASSSGQGNTETQYF
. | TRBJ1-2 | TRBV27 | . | TGTGCCAGCAGTTTTTTGACAGTTGGGTCTGGCTACACCTTC | CASSFLTVGSGYTF
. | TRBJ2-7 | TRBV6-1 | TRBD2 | TGTGCCAGCAGTGAAACGCGGGGGGCATTCTATGAGCAGTACTTC | CASSETRGAFYEQYF
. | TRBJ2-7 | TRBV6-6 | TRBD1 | TGTGCCAGCAGTTACTCGTCCAGGGGGTACGAGCAGTACTTC | CASSYSSRGYEQYF
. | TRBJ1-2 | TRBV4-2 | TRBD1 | TGTGCCAGCAGCCGGGGGGAAGAATCGACAGGGGTTTCAGTAGGCTACACCTTC | CASSRGEESTGVSVGYTF
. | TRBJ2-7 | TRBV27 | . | TGTGCCAGCAGCCCATGGCGGGAAAGCGGCGGGGAGCAGTACTTC | CASSPWRESGGEQYF
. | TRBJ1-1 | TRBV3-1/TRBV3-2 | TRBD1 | TGTGCCAGCAGCCCCTCGGGACAGATGAACACTGAAGCTTTCTTT | CASSPSGQMNTEAFF
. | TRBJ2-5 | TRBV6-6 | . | TGTGCCAGCAGTTCCAGGGATTATGAGACCCAGTACTTC | CASSSRDYETQYF
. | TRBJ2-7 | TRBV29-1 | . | TGCAGCGTTGACTCCAGGTTAGGCTCCTACGAGCAGTACTTC | CSVDSRLGSYEQYF
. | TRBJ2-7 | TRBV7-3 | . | TGTGCCAGCAGCTCCTTTCCTTACGAGCAGTACTTC | CASSSFPYEQYF
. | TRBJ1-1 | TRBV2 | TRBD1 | TGTGCCAGCAGGCGACAGGGAAGCACTGAAGCTTTCTTT | CASRRQGSTEAFF
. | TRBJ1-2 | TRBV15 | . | TGTGCCACCAGCAGCTTGCAGGTTCAGGCAGAGGGAGACTATGGCTACACCTTC | CATSSLQVQAEGDYGYTF
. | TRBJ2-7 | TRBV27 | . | TGTGCCAGCAGGGTCGGGGGCTCCTACGAGCAGTACTTC | CASRVGGSYEQYF
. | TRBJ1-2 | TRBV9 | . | TGTGCCAGCAGCGTTGATACAGCAGACTATGGCTACACCTTC | CASSVDTADYGYTF
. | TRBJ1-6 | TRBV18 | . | TGTGCCAGCTCACCGGTGGCAGGGGATCGAAGCTCCTATAATTCACCCCTCCACTTT | CASSPVAGDRSSYNSPLHF
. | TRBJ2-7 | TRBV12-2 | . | TGTGCAAGTCGCTCACTAGCGGGGGGGAGGGACGAGCAGTACTTC | CASRSLAGGRDEQYF
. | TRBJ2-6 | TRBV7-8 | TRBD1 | TGTGCCAGCAGCGCACAGGGGTCTGGGGCCAACGTCCTGACTTTC | CASSAQGSGANVLTF
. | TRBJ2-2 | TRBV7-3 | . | TGTGCCAGCAGCCTCGACACAGTCACCGGGGAGCTGTTTTTT | CASSLDTVTGELFF
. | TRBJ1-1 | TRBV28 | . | TGTGCCAGCAGTACACCGGGACACGTAATGAACACTGAAGCTTTCTTT | CASSTPGHVMNTEAFF
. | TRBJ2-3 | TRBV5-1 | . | TGCGCCAGCAGCTTGGGGACATATTTCACAGATACGCAGTATTTT | CASSLGTYFTDTQYF
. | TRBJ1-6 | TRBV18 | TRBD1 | TGTGCCAGCTCACCAAGTGAGGGGGCTGGCTCACCCCTCCACTTT | CASSPSEGAGSPLHF
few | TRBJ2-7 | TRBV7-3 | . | TGTGCCAGCAGTTCCGCCACAGGGAACGAGCAGTACTTC | CASSSATGNEQYF
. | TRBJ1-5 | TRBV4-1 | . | TGCGCCAGCAGCCAAGAAGGGGTCAATCAGCCCCAGCATTTT | CASSQEGVNQPQHF
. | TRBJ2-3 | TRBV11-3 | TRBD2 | TGTGCCAGCAGCTTTAGCGGGGGGGACACAGATACGCAGTATTTT | CASSFSGGDTDTQYF
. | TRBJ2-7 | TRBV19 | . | TGTGCCAGTAGTATTACCCCCAGGGGGGTTTACGAGCAGTACTTC | CASSITPRGVYEQYF
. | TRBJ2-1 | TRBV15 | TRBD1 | TGTGCCACCCTGGGACAGAACTACAATGAGCAGTTCTTC | CATLGQNYNEQFF
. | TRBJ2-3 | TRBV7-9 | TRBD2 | TGTGCCAGCAAGGGGACTAGCGGGGGGATCACGCAGTATTTT | CASKGTSGGITQYF
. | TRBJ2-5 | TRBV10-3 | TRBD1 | TGTGCCATCAGTTCTAATTCGGGACAGGGGTTCGGGACCCAGTACTTC | CAISSNSGQGFGTQYF
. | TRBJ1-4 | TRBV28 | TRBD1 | TGTGCCAGCAGTTTGGAGGGGGCGCGGGTTGAAAAACTGTTTTTT | CASSLEGARVEKLFF
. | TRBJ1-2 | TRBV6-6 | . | TGTGCCAGCAGCCTAGGCTCGTATGGCTACACCTTC | CASSLGSYGYTF
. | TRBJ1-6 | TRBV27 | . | TGTGCCACCGCTCAGGGCCGATTAGTAAATTCACCCCTCCACTTT | CATAQGRLVNSPLHF
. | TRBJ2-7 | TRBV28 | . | TGTGCCAGCAGTTCCAGCCGGGACATAGCCTACGAGCAGTACTTC | CASSSSRDIAYEQYF
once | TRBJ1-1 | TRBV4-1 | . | TGCGCCAGCAGCCCGAGGGTAGGGATCATGAACACTGAAGCTTTCTTT | CASSPRVGIMNTEAFF
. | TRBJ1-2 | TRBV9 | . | TGTGCCAGCAGCGTGGGCATAAGCTATGGCTACACCTTC | CASSVGISYGYTF
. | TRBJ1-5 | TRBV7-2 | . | TGTGCCAGCAGCTTAGAGGGGGGGATGGCCCAGCATTTT | CASSLEGGMAQHF
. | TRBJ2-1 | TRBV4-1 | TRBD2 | TGCGCCAGCAGCCGTCATAAAAGCGGGGGTGGCGATGAGCAGTTCTTC | CASSRHKSGGGDEQFF
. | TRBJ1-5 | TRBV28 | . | TGTGCCAGCAGGCCCCAGGAGGTGTTTCAGCCCCAGCATTTT | CASRPQEVFQPQHF
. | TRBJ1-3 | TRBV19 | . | TGTGCCAGTAGTTCTTCAGGGATCTCTGGAAACACCATATATTTT | CASSSSGISGNTIYF
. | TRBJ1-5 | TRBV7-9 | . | TGTGCCAGCAGCTTAGCAGGGGGTAATCAGCCCCAGCATTTT | CASSLAGGNQPQHF